These 22 T cell receptor beta chains were all obtained from the same sample, sequenced in a study of long-term antiretroviral therapy in people with HIV. The authors ran the immunoSEQ assay, v3.0, at survey level. Libraries were prepared by immunoSEQ multiplex PCR; TCRdb keeps only in-frame clonotypes and omits some of them. This table has fewer than 9,000 clones, approximately 79% appearing once. This material consisted of unsorted PBMCs, taken 1.1 years after starting antiretroviral therapy. These receptors all come from a man in his forties with HIV.

CDR3 sequence: CASSLAGPEGYEQYF. The CDR3, as DNA: TGTGCCAGCAGCTTAGCCGGACCCGAGGGCTACGAGCAGTACTTC. The chain links TRBV7-6 to TRBJ2-7; perhaps TRBD2 as D (5 bases). The CDR3 runs to 15 residues. V was shortened by 0 bases and J by 3 bases, with 12 bases between the two germline ends. Per germline, CDR1 SGHVS and CDR2 FNYEAQ. The full variable domain, rest sourced from reference TRBV7-6 and TRBJ2-7, is GAGVSQSPRYKVTKRGQDVALRCDPISGHVSLYWYRQALGQGPEFLTYFNYEAQQDKSGLPNDRFSAERPEGSISTLTIQRTEQRDSAMYRCASSLAGPEGYEQYFGPGTRLTVT.

The chain has TRBV5-6 and TRBJ1-1; possible D gene TRBD1, 5 bases. The germline gives CDR1 SGHDT, CDR2 YYEEEE. The CDR3 has 11 residues. V was pared by 0 bases and J by 8 bases, with 5 bases between. The DNA for the CDR3 is TGTGCCAGCAGCTTGGGGGGGGAAGCTTTCTTT. This encodes CASSLGGEAFF.

The CDR3 loop reads CASSLTGVGTDTQYF. The CDR3, as DNA: TGTGCCAGCAGCTTAACGGGGGTGGGCACAGATACGCAGTATTTT. The chain couples TRBV7-3 to TRBJ2-3; D assignment may be TRBD1 or TRBD2 (5 bases each). In germline, CDR1 is SGHTA, CDR2 FQGTGA. V gave up 0 bases and J gave up 1 base, with 8 bases separating them. The CDR3 loop spans 15 amino acids. Variable domain in full (rest from reference TRBV7-3 and TRBJ2-3): GAGVSQTPSNKVTEKGKYVELRCDPISGHTALYWYRQSLGQGPEFLIYFQGTGAADDSGLPNDRFFAVRPEGSVSTLKIQRTERGDSAVYLCASSLTGVGTDTQYFGPGTRLTVL.

The CDR3 loop is CATSRDSTNYEQYF. DNA of the CDR3: TGTGCCACCAGCAGAGATTCAACAAACTACGAGCAGTACTTC. The chain employs TRBV15 and TRBJ2-7; no clear D gene. The V and J ends lost 0 bases and 3 bases respectively, with 9 bases between them. This CDR3 is built from 14 residues. Germline lookup yields CDR1 LNHNV and CDR2 YYDKDF (reference sequence). The variable domain in full, completed from reference TRBV15 and TRBJ2-7, reads DAMVIQNPRYQVTQFGKPVTLSCSQTLNHNVMYWYQQKSSQAPKLLFHYYDKDFNNEADTPDNFQSRRPNTSFCFLDIRSPGLGDTAMYLCATSRDSTNYEQYFGPGTRLTVT.

The gene calls are TRBV5-1 and TRBJ1-6; the match to TRBD1 covers 8 bases. The V gene's germline CDR1 is SGHRS and CDR2 YFSETQ. The CDR3 covers 16 residues. V was clipped by 4 bases and J by 2 bases; unmatched bases: 5. The CDR3 DNA follows: TGCGCCAGCAGCCTGACAGGGGTCCCCTATAATTCACCCCTCCACTTT. Its translation is CASSLTGVPYNSPLHF. Full variable domain (outside the CDR3, taken from reference TRBV5-1 and TRBJ1-6): KAGVTQTPRYLIKTRGQQVTLSCSPISGHRSVSWYQQTPGQGLQFLFEYFSETQRNKGNFPGRFSGRQFSNSRSEMNVSTLELGDSALYLCASSLTGVPYNSPLHFGNGTRLTVT.

CDR3 nucleotide sequence: TGTGCCTGGAGTTCGGGACAGGGGGTTTTGTCACCCCTCCACTTT. It codes for CAWSSGQGVLSPLHF. This sequence joins TRBV30 and TRBJ1-6; 11 bases fit TRBD1. This CDR3 is 15 amino acids long. V lost 2 bases to trimming and J lost 10 bases; unmatched junction nucleotides: 7. CDR1 and CDR2 from the germline V gene are GTSNPN and SVGIG (reference sequence).

The rearrangement joins TRBV2 to TRBJ2-7; the D is unclear. CDR1 and CDR2 from the germline V gene are SNHLY and FYNNEI. The CDR3 is 12 residues long. The ends were cut back, 6 bases at V and 3 bases at J, with 9 bases in the middle. For the CDR3, the DNA is TGTGCCAGCAGGGGATATAACTACGAGCAGTACTTC. As protein: CASRGYNYEQYF.

V and J are TRBV2 and TRBJ2-1; a possible D gene is TRBD1 (6 bases). The length of the CDR3 is 16 residues. V lost 1 base and J 3 bases, leaving 13 bases between the germline ends. The germline gives CDR1 SNHLY, CDR2 FYNNEI. CDR3 amino acids: CASSEGGGLLYNEQFF. The CDR3 DNA reads TGTGCCAGCAGTGAAGGAGGGGGTCTACTCTACAATGAGCAGTTCTTC.

The chain uses TRBV11-2 and TRBJ1-5, with a tentative D call TRBD1 (6 bases). The germline V gene encodes CDR1 SGHAT and CDR2 FQNNGV. This CDR3 region has 16 residues. V was pared by 0 bases and J by 4 bases, with 13 bases between. DNA for the CDR3: TGTGCCAGCAGCTTAGATGGGGGCGGGGGAAATCAGCCCCAGCATTTT. Amino acid sequence: CASSLDGGGGNQPQHF.

The chain recombines TRBV6-5 with TRBJ1-1; no firm D call. V lost 0 bases to trimming and J lost 3 bases, with 5 bases between them. This CDR3 is built from 13 residues. Germline V gene lookup returns CDR1 MNHEY and CDR2 SVGAGI. CDR3 protein: CASSYSLYTEAFF. In nucleotides, the CDR3 is TGTGCCAGCAGTTACTCCCTGTACACTGAAGCTTTCTTT.

The V call is TRBV6-6, the J call TRBJ1-1; possible D gene TRBD1, 5 bases. CDR3 length: 11 amino acids. Germline CDR1 reads MNHNY; CDR2 reads SVGAGI (reference sequence). The germline V and J ends were trimmed by 5 bases and 9 bases, with 10 bases remaining between them. The chain's CDR3 is CASSTREKAFF. CDR3 DNA sequence: TGTGCCAGCAGTACCAGGGAGAAAGCTTTCTTT.

The chain combines TRBV7-8 with TRBJ1-5; 11 positions match TRBD1. The CDR3 sequence is 15 residues long. The V segment lost 5 bases and the J segment 2 bases; nucleotides outside the gene matches: 2. Germline lookup yields CDR1 SGHVS and CDR2 FQNEAQ. This chain's CDR3 is CASSRTGGGNQPQHF. CDR3 sequence (DNA): TGTGCCAGCAGCAGGACAGGGGGCGGCAATCAGCCCCAGCATTTT. Filled out from reference TRBV7-8 and TRBJ1-5, the complete variable domain reads GAGVSQSPRYKVAKRGQDVALRCDPISGHVSLFWYQQALGQGPEFLTYFQNEAQLDKSGLPSDRFFAERPEGSVSTLKIQRTQQEDSAVYLCASSRTGGGNQPQHFGDGTRLSIL.

Points on this clone: One end of the junction fails to match germline, which may point to a read error. The V and J genes are TRBV7-9 and TRBJ1-1; D unclear. Germline loops: CDR1 SEHNR, CDR2 FQNEAQ (reference sequence). CDR3 length: 12 amino acids. CDR3 bases: TGTGCCAGCAGTTTAGGAGTCACTGAAGCTTTCTTT. Translated: CASSLGVTEAFF.

The gene calls are TRBV27 and TRBJ2-7; D remains unclear. CDR1 is MNHEY and CDR2 is SMNVEV in the germline V gene (reference sequence). The CDR3 is made up of 15 amino acids. Trimming left V 4 bases short and J 0 bases short, with 13 bases between. CDR3 DNA sequence: TGTGCCAGCAGTTACAGACCTCAAAGCTCCTACGAGCAGTACTTC. This codes for CASSYRPQSSYEQYF.

V is TRBV5-5 and J is TRBJ1-2; unclear D gene. The CDR3 spans 14 residues. CDR1 and CDR2 from the germline V gene are SGHKS and YYEKEE (reference sequence). Deletions cut 0 bases from V and 7 bases from J, with 13 bases between. CDR3 in amino acids: CASSLGTLTAGYTF. In nucleotides, the CDR3 is TGTGCCAGCAGCTTGGGGACGCTAACGGCTGGCTACACCTTC.

In DNA form, the CDR3 reads TGTGCCAGCAGTTCGACTGACGGATACGAGCAGTACTTC. It is translated as CASSSTDGYEQYF. V and J are TRBV27 and TRBJ2-7; no firm D call. CDR1 and CDR2 (germline): MNHEY, SMNVEV (reference sequence). The V gene lost 4 bases and the J gene lost 4 bases, with 11 bases spanning the gap. The CDR3 totals 13 residues.

This chain links TRBV2 with TRBJ2-5; no definite D call. This CDR3 is 12 amino acids long. V was cut by 2 bases and J by 1 base, with 2 bases left in between. Germline values: CDR1 SNHLY, CDR2 FYNNEI. The DNA for the CDR3 is TGTGCCAGCAGTGAACGCCAAGAGACCCAGTACTTC. Protein product: CASSERQETQYF.

This chain connects TRBV6-6 to TRBJ1-1; D is undetermined. CDR3 length: 11 residues. Per germline, CDR1 MNHNY and CDR2 SVGAGI (reference sequence). V dropped 6 bases and J dropped 7 bases, with 9 bases sitting between them. CDR3 nucleotide sequence: TGTGCCAGCAGGGGCCGCCTTGAAGCTTTCTTT. Amino acid sequence: CASRGRLEAFF.

This chain connects TRBV4-1 to TRBJ1-6, with 9 bases that match TRBD1. This CDR3 spans 15 amino acids. With 0 bases clipped from V and 8 bases from J, the junction kept 2 bases outside the gene matches. The germline CDR1 and CDR2 sequences are MGHRA and YSYEKL. The chain's CDR3 is CASSQDGQGYSPLHF. Here the CDR3 DNA reads TGCGCCAGCAGCCAAGACGGACAGGGGTATTCACCCCTCCACTTT.

This rearrangement joins TRBV6-6 to TRBJ2-1, with unresolved D. Trimming took off 4 bases at V and 8 bases at J, with 9 bases between the two ends. Per germline, CDR1 MNHNY and CDR2 SVGAGI (reference sequence). CDR3 length: 12 amino acids. CDR3 in DNA: TGTGCCAGCAGTTCGCCAGTCGATGAGCAGTTCTTC. It specifies CASSSPVDEQFF.

The chain is built from TRBV6-5 and TRBJ1-4; D unresolved. From germline, CDR1 is MNHEY and CDR2 SVGAGI. This CDR3 contains 12 residues. V lost 4 bases, J lost 5 bases, and 5 bases lay in between. The CDR3 spells CASSSDNEKLFF. As DNA, the CDR3 is TGTGCCAGCAGTTCCGACAATGAAAAACTGTTTTTT.

This sequence joins TRBV7-2 and TRBJ1-1; D is undetermined. V was shortened by 8 bases and J by 3 bases, with 10 bases between the two germline ends. Germline loops: CDR1 SGHTA, CDR2 FQGNSA. The length of the CDR3 is 12 residues. The CDR3 reads CASGQRYTEAFF. Here the CDR3 DNA reads TGTGCCAGCGGGCAACGATACACTGAAGCTTTCTTT.